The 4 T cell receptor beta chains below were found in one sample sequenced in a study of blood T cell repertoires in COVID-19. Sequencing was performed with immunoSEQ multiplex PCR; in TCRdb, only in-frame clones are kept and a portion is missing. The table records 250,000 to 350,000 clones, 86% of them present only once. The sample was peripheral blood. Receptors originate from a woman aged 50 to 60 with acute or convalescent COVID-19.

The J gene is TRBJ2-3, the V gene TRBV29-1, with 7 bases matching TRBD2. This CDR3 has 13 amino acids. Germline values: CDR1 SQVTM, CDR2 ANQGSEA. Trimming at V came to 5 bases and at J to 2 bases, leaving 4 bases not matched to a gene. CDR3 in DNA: TGCAGCGTTTCGGGAGGAGTCACAGATACGCAGTATTTT. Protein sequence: CSVSGGVTDTQYF.

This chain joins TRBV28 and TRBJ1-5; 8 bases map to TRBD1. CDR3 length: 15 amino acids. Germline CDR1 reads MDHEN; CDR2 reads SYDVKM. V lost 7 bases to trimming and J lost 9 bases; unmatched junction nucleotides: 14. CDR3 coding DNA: TGTGCCAGCACCAGCCCCGGGACAGGTCAACGGCCCCAGCATTTT. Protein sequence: CASTSPGTGQRPQHF.

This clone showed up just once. The CDR3 loop reads CASWDSSYEQYF. CDR3 DNA sequence: TGTGCCTCCTGGGACTCCTCGTACGAGCAGTACTTC. The chain employs TRBV10-3 and TRBJ2-7; D may be TRBD2 (6 bases). Trimming took 11 bases from V and 4 from J, leaving 15 bases between them. The length of the CDR3 is 12 residues. Germline values: CDR1 ENHRY, CDR2 SYGVKD.

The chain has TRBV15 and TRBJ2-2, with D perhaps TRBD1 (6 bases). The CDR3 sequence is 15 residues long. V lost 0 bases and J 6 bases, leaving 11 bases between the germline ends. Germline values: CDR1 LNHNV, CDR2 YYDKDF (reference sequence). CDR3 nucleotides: TGTGCCACCAGCAGAGATCGGGCAGGGGCCGGGGAGCTGTTTTTT. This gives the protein CATSRDRAGAGELFF.